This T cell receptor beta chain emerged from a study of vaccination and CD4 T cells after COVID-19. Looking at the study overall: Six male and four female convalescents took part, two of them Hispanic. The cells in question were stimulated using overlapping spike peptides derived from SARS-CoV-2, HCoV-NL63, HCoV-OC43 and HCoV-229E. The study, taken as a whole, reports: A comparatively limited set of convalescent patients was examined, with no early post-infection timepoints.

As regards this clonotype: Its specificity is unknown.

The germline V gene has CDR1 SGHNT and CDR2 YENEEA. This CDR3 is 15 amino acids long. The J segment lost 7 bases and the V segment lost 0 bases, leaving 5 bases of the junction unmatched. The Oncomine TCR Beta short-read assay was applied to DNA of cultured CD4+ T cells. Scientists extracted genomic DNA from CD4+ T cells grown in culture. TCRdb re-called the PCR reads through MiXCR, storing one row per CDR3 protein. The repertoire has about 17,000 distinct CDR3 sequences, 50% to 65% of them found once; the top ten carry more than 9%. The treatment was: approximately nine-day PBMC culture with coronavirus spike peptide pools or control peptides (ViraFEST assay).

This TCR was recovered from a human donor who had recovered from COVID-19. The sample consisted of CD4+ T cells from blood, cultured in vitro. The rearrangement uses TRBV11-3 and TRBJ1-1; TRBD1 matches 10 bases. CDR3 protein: CASSLESGTGVEAFF. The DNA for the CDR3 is TGTGCCAGCAGCTTAGAGTCCGGGACAGGGGTTGAAGCTTTCTTT.